The subject of this entry is one T cell receptor beta chain. Assay: immunoSEQ multiplex PCR; the TCRdb copy retains only in-frame clones and omits some. The repertoire holds around 69,000 clones, with around 83% as singletons. This record belongs to a study of blood T cell repertoires in COVID-19. Study as a whole: The samples span acute and convalescent COVID-19 from the United States, Italy and Spain.

V gave up 8 bases and J gave up 2 bases; unmatched junction bases: 9. This CDR3 is 15 amino acids long. Germline values: CDR1 LGHNA, CDR2 YNFKEQ. V gene TRBV4-2 combines with J gene TRBJ1-1; 9 bases agree with TRBD1. The sample consisted of peripheral blood. The sequence came from a man aged 45-60 years with active COVID-19. CDR3 DNA: TGTGCCAGCGTCGGGACAGGGCGGGGAAACACTGAAGCTTTCTTT. This gives the protein CASVGTGRGNTEAFF.